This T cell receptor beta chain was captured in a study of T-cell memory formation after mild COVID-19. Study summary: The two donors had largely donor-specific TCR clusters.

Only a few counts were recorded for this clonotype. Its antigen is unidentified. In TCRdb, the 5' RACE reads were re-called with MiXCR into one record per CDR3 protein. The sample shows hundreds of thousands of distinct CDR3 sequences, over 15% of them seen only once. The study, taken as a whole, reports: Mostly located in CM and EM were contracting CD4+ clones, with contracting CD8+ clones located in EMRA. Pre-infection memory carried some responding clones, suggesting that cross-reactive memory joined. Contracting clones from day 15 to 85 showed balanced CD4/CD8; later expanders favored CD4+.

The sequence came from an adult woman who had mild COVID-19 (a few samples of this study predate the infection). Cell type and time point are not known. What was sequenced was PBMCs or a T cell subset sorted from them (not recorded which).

The CDR3 nucleotides are TGTGCCAGCAGTTACGGGGACAGGCCCACTGAAGCTTTCTTT. It yields the protein CASSYGDRPTEAFF. The V call is TRBV6-5, the J call TRBJ1-1; 8 bases are a match to TRBD1. Unmatched junction bases numbered 3, after V lost 2 bases and J lost 4 bases. In germline, CDR1 is MNHEY, CDR2 SVGAGI. The CDR3 runs 14 residues.